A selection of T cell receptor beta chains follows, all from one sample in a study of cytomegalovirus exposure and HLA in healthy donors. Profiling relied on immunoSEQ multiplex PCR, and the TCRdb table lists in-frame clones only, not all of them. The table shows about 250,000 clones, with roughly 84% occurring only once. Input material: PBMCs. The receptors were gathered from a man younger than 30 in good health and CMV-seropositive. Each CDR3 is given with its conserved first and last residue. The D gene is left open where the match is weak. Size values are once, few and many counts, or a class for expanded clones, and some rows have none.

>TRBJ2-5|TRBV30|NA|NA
CAWSALQETQYF
TGTGCCTGGAGTGCGCTCCAAGAGACCCAGTACTTC
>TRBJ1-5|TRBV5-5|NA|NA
CASSLAGNSNQPQHF
TGTGCCAGCAGCTTGGCCGGCAATAGCAATCAGCCCCAGCATTTT
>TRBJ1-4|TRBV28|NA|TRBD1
CASSSSKGARGEKLFF
TGTGCCAGCAGTTCATCGAAGGGGGCAAGGGGTGAAAAACTGTTTTTT
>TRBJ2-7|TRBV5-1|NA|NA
CASSPGTPGYEQYF
TGCGCCAGCAGCCCCGGGACCCCGGGCTACGAGCAGTACTTC
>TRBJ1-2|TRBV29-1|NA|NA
CSVEGGRNGYTF
TGCAGCGTTGAAGGGGGCCGCAATGGCTACACCTTC
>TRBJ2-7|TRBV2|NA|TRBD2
CASSDVGGAEEQYF
TGTGCCAGCAGTGACGTCGGGGGGGCGGAAGAGCAGTACTTC
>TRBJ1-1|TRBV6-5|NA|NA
CASSYSKYSGTEAFF
TGTGCCAGCAGTTACTCGAAGTATTCTGGCACTGAAGCTTTCTTT
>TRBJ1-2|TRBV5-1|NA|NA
CASSRLGRTGGYGYTF
TGCGCCAGCAGCCGGCTAGGACGAACGGGGGGCTATGGCTACACCTTC
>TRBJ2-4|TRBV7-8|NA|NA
CASGNPTGLAKNIQYF
TGTGCCAGCGGAAACCCGACGGGCCTAGCCAAAAACATTCAGTACTTC
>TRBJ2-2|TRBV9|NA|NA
CATSLGRDHANTGELFF
TGTGCCACCTCACTGGGCAGGGACCACGCGAACACCGGGGAGCTGTTTTTT
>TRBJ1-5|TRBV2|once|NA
CASSERGSYQPQHF
TGTGCCAGCAGTGAGCGGGGGTCCTATCAGCCCCAGCATTTT
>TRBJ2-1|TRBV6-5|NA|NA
CASRAGMHNEQFF
TGTGCCAGCAGGGCCGGGATGCACAATGAGCAGTTCTTC
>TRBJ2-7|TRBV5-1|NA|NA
CASSLAATPYEQYF
TGCGCCAGCAGCTTGGCCGCCACTCCCTACGAGCAGTACTTC
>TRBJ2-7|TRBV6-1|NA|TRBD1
CASSPRDRGYEQYF
TGTGCCAGCAGTCCTAGGGACAGGGGCTACGAGCAGTACTTC
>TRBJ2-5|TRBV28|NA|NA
CASSLAGNLPETQYF
TGTGCCAGCAGTTTAGCGGGAAACCTCCCGGAGACCCAGTACTTC
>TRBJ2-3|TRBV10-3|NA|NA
CAISESGASTDTQYF
TGTGCCATCAGTGAAAGCGGTGCTAGCACAGATACGCAGTATTTT
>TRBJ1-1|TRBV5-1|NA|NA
CASSLDPGMNTEAFF
TGCGCCAGCAGCTTGGATCCGGGAATGAACACTGAAGCTTTCTTT
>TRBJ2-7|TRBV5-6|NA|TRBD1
CASSFGQGAIYEQYF
TGTGCCAGCAGCTTCGGGCAGGGGGCAATCTACGAGCAGTACTTC
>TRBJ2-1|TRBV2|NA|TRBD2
CASRGLAGGFF
TGTGCCAGCCGCGGACTAGCGGGAGGGTTCTTC
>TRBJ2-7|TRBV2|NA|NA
CASSSGPYEQYF
TGTGCCAGCAGTAGCGGACCCTACGAGCAGTACTTC
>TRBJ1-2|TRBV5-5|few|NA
CASSLEVNYGYTF
TGTGCCAGCAGCTTGGAAGTCAACTATGGCTACACCTTC
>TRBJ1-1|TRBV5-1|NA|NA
CASSSEGYMNTEAFF
TGCGCCAGCAGCTCCGAGGGTTACATGAACACTGAAGCTTTCTTT
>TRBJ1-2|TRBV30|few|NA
CAWSMGGRGYTF
TGTGCCTGGAGTATGGGGGGCCGCGGCTACACCTTC
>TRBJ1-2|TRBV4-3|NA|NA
CASSLEGGYGYTF
TGCGCCAGCAGCCTCGAGGGGGGATATGGCTACACCTTC
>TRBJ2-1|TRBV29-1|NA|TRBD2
CSVGREEFF
TGCAGCGTCGGGCGGGAGGAATTCTTC
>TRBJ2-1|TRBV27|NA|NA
CASSADPGLVAYNEQFF
TGTGCCAGCAGTGCGGATCCGGGACTCGTCGCCTACAATGAGCAGTTCTTC
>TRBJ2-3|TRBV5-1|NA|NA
CASSLGESSTDTQYF
TGCGCCAGCAGCTTAGGTGAATCAAGCACAGATACGCAGTATTTT
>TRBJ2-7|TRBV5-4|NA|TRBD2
CASSLGGSGRASEQYF
TGTGCCAGCAGCTTGGGTGGTAGCGGGAGGGCCAGCGAGCAGTACTTC
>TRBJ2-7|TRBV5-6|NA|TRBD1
CASSPLAGTGVTYEQYF
TGTGCCAGCAGCCCACTTGCCGGGACAGGGGTAACCTACGAGCAGTACTTC
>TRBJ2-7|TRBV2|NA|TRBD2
CASSGQTSGRAREQYF
TGTGCCAGCAGTGGTCAGACTAGCGGGAGGGCCCGGGAGCAGTACTTC
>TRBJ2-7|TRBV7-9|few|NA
CASSLVVSPYEQYF
TGTGCCAGCAGCTTAGTAGTCAGCCCCTACGAGCAGTACTTC
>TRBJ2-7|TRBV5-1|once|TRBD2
CASSLGVAGGSYEQYF
TGCGCCAGCAGCTTGGGGGTAGCGGGAGGGTCCTACGAGCAGTACTTC
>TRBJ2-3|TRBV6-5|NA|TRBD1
CASSRQGTDTQYF
TGTGCCAGCAGTCGACAGGGGACAGATACGCAGTATTTT
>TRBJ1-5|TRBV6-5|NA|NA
CASSYREGYQPQHF
TGTGCCAGCAGTTACAGAGAGGGTTATCAGCCCCAGCATTTT
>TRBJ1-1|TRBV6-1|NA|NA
CASSVGGKNTEAFF
TGTGCCAGCAGCGTGGGGGGTAAGAACACTGAAGCTTTCTTT
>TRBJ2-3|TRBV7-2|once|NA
CASSSGITDTQYF
TGTGCCAGCAGCTCGGGGATCACAGATACGCAGTATTTT
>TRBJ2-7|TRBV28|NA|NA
CASSLPHNSYEQYF
TGTGCCAGCAGTTTACCGCATAACAGCTACGAGCAGTACTTC
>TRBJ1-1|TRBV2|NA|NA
CASSEARQAFF
TGTGCCAGCAGTGAAGCGCGTCAAGCTTTCTTT
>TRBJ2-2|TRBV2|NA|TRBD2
CASRRTSGRSNTGELFF
TGTGCCAGCAGACGGACTAGCGGGAGATCGAACACCGGGGAGCTGTTTTTT
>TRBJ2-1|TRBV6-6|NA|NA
CASTKDREHNEQFF
TGTGCCAGCACGAAAGATCGGGAGCACAATGAGCAGTTCTTC
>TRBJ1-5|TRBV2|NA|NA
CASGLDREQPQHF
TGTGCCAGTGGCCTGGACAGAGAGCAGCCCCAGCATTTT
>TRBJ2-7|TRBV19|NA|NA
CASSIGGSYEQYF
TGTGCCAGTAGTATAGGAGGGAGCTACGAGCAGTACTTC
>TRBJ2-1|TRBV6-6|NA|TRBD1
CASSQGTGRLDNEQFF
TGTGCCAGCAGCCAAGGGACAGGCCGGCTAGATAATGAGCAGTTCTTC
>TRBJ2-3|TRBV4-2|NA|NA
CASSQGEGNGDTQYF
TGTGCCAGCAGCCAAGGCGAAGGGAACGGGGATACGCAGTATTTT
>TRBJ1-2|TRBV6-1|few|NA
CASTLRSYYGYTF
TGTGCCAGCACGTTGCGTTCGTACTATGGCTACACCTTC
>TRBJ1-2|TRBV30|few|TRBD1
CAWSPTGEYGYTF
TGTGCCTGGAGTCCAACAGGGGAATATGGCTACACCTTC
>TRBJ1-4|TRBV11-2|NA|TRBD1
CASSLDRTGSEKLFF
TGTGCCAGCAGCTTAGATAGGACAGGGAGTGAAAAACTGTTTTTT
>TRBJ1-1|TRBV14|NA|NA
CASSQSVTGNTEAFF
TGTGCCAGCAGCCAGAGTGTGACAGGGAACACTGAAGCTTTCTTT
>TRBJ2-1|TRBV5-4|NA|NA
CASSAPQDEQFF
TGTGCCAGCAGCGCCCCCCAGGATGAGCAGTTCTTC
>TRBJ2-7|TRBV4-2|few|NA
CASSQDLVYEQYF
TGTGCCAGCAGCCAAGATCTCGTTTACGAGCAGTACTTC
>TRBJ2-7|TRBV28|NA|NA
CASRGTDHYEQYF
TGTGCCAGCAGGGGGACGGATCACTACGAGCAGTACTTC
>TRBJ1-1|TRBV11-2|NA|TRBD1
CASSLGQGSTEAFF
TGTGCCAGCAGCTTGGGACAGGGTAGCACTGAAGCTTTCTTT
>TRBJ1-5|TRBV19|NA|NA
CASSPQGSLGNQPQHF
TGTGCCAGTAGTCCCCAGGGCTCCTTAGGCAATCAGCCCCAGCATTTT
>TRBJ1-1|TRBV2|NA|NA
CASTKNSRGIAEAFF
TGTGCCAGCACCAAAAACTCAAGGGGAATTGCTGAAGCTTTCTTT
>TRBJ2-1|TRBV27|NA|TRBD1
CASSPGTGAPQGTYNEQFF
TGTGCCAGCAGTCCGGGGACAGGCGCCCCCCAGGGAACCTACAATGAGCAGTTCTTC
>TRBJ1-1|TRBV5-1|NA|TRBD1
CASSPTRQGTEAFF
TGCGCCAGCAGCCCTACGAGACAGGGCACTGAAGCTTTCTTT
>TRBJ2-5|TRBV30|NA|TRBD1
CAWTRTGEETQYF
TGTGCCTGGACCCGGACAGGGGAAGAGACCCAGTACTTC
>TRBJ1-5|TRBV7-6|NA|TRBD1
CASSPETGANQPQHF
TGTGCCAGCAGCCCCGAGACAGGGGCCAATCAGCCCCAGCATTTT
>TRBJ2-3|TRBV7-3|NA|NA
CASSWVPTDTQYF
TGTGCCAGCAGCTGGGTTCCCACAGATACGCAGTATTTT
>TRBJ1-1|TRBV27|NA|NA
CASSLLPGGGTEAFF
TGTGCCAGCAGTTTATTACCCGGCGGTGGCACTGAAGCTTTCTTT